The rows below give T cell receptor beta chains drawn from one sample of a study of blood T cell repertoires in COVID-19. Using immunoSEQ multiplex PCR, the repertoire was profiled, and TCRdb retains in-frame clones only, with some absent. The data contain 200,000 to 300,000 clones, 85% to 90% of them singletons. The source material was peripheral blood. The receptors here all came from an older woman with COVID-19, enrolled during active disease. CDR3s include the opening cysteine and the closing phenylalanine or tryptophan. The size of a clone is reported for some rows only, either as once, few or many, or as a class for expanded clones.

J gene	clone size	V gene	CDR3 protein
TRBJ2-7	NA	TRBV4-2	CASSQGGGTEEQYF
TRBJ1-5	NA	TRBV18	CASSQKALGAFNQPQHF
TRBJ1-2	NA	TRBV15	CATSGEQGFHGYTF
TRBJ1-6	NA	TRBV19	CASRGAGSPLHF
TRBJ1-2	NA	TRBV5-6	CASSLAGGQSIYGYTF
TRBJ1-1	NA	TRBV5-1	CASSLAWHQDTEAFF
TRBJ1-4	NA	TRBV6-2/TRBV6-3	CASSYDQLLRQARGEKLFF
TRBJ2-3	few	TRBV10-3	CATTPDRGLDTQYF
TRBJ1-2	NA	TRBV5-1	CASSLGPGGYTF
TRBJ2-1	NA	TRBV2	CACKGVSGRAAEQFF
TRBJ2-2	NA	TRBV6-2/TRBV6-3	CASSRLAANTGELFF
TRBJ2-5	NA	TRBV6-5	CASSSLAGEQETQYF
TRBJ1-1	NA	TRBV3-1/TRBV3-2	CASSQDRGSLNTEAFF
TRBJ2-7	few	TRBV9	CASSVGLAGFHEQYF
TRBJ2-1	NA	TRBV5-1	CASSPGTSGRNEQFF
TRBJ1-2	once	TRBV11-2	CASSSNRGRDYGYTF
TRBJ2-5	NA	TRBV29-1	CSVARLAGVETQYF
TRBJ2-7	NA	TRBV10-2	CASRGGRVEGSAYEQYF
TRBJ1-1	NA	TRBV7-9	CASSPRTANLNEAFF
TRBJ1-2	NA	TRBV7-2	CASSLPGRVDGYTF
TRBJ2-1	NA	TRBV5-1	CASSLAGGSSNEQFF
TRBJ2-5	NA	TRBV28	CATTRQGQETQYF
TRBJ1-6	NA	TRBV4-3	CASSQDTGIYNSPLHF
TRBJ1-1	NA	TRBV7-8	CASSRGANTEAFF
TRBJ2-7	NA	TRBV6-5	CASSRQSSYEQYF
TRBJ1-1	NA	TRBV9	CASSVRGRDTEAFF
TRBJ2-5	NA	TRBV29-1	CSVPTAAKQETQYF
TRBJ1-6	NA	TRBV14	CASSRAGTANSPLHF
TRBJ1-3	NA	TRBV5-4	CASSFGGRNSGNTIYF
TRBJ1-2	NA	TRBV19	CASNGQGSAYGYTF
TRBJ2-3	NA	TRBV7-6	CASSLGGPSSTDTQYF
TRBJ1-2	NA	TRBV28	CASSFYQSYTF
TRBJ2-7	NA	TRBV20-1	CSQRGDYEQYF
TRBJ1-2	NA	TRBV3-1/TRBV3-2	CASSPDPQGGYGYTF
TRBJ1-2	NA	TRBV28	CASSPPATGGYTF
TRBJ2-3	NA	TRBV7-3	CASSSTGTDTQYF
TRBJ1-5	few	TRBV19	CASSIDRAGNQPQHF
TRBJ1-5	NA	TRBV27	CASSLAGSNQPQHF
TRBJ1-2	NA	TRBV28	CASSLSWGPNYGYTF
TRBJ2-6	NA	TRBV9	CASSVDPAGGPGSGANVLTF
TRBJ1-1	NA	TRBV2	CASRGQGIFTEAFF
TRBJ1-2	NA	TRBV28	CASSGITGNYGYTF
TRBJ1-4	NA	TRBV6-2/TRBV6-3	CASSDGQEEEKLFF
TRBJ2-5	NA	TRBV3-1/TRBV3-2	CASSQYWAGGPETQYF
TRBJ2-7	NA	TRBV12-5	CASGFGGASSYEQYF
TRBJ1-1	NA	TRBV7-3	CASSLRTPTGENTEAFF